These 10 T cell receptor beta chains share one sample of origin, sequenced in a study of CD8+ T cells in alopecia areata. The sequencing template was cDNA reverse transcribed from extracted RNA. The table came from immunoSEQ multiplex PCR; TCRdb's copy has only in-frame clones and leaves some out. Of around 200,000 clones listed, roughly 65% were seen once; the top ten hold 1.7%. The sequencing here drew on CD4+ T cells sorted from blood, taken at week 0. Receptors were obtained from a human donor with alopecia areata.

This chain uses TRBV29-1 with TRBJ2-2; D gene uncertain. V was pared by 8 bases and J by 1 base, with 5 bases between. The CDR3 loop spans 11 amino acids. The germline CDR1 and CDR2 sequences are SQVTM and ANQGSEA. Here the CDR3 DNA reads TGCAGCACCGAGAACACCGGGGAGCTGTTTTTT. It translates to CSTENTGELFF.

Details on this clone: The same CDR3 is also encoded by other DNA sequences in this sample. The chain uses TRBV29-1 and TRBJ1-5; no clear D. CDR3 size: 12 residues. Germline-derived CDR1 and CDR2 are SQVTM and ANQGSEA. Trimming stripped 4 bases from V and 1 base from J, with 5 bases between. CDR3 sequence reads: CSVGGSNQPQHF. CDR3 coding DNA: TGCAGCGTTGGAGGAAGCAATCAGCCCCAGCATTTT.

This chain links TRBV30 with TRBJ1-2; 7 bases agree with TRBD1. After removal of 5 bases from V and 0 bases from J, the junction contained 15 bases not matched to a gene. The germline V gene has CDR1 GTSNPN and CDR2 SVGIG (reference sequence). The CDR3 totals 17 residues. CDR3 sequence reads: CAWGRDRVLEANYGYTF. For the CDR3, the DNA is TGTGCCTGGGGGAGAGACAGGGTACTTGAAGCTAACTATGGCTACACCTTC.

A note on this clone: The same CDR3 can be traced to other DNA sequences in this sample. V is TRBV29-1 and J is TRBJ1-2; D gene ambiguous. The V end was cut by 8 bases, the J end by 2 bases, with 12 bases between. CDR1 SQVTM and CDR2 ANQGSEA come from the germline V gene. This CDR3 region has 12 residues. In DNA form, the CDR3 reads TGCAGCACTACCACATCCAACTATGGCTACACCTTC. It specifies CSTTTSNYGYTF.

The CDR3 DNA is TGTGCCAGCAGTACCACTACCAAGCCCCAGCATTTT. This codes for CASSTTTKPQHF. This chain joins TRBV27 and TRBJ1-5; D unclear. In germline, CDR1 is MNHEY, CDR2 SMNVEV (reference sequence). This CDR3 spans 12 amino acids. Between the trimmed V and J ends, which lost 5 bases and 8 bases, there was a span of 10 bases.

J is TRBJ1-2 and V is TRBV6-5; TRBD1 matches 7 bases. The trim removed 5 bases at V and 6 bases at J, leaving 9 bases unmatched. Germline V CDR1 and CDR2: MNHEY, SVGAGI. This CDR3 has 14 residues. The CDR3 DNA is TGTGCCAGCAGTACAGGGGATTCAACGCATGGCTACACCTTC. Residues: CASSTGDSTHGYTF.

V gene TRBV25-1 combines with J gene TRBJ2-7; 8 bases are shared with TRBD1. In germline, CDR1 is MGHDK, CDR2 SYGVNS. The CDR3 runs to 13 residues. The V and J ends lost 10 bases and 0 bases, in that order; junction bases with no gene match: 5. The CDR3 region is CANRQGTSYEQYF. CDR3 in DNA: TGTGCCAACCGACAGGGGACCTCCTACGAGCAGTACTTC.

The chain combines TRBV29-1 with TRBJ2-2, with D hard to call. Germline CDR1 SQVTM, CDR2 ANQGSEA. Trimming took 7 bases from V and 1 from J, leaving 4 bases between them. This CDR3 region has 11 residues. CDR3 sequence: CSGGNTGELFF. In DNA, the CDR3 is TGCAGCGGGGGGAACACCGGGGAGCTGTTTTTT.

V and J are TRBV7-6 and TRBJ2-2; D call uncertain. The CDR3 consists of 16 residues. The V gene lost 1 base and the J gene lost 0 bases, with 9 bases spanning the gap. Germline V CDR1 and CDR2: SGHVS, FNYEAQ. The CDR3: CASSLVLAANTGELFF. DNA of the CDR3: TGTGCCAGCAGCTTAGTGCTGGCGGCGAACACCGGGGAGCTGTTTTTT.

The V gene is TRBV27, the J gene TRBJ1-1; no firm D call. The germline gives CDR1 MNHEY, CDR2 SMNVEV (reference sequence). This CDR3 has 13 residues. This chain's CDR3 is CAGQGWGNTEAFF. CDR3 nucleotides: TGTGCGGGCCAAGGGTGGGGGAACACTGAAGCTTTCTTT.